The T cell receptor beta chain under discussion was sequenced for a study of cytomegalovirus exposure and HLA in healthy donors. Background on the study: The 120 validation repertoires matched the 666 first-cohort repertoires in platform, a later analysis reported.

J was trimmed by 4 bases and V by 0 bases; bases with no gene match: 6. The CDR3 is 17 amino acids. The germline CDR1 and CDR2 sequences are MGHRA and YSYEKL. This clone was observed a few times. Clones were read by immunoSEQ multiplex PCR, and TCRdb kept only the in-frame ones, dropping some. Among around 220,000 clones listed, approximately 80% were seen once. The specimen sequenced was PBMCs. V usage is TRBV4-1 and J usage is TRBJ2-3; TRBD1 agrees at 11 bases. The receptor comes from a woman aged 25 to 39 in good health and CMV-seropositive. CDR3 coding DNA: TGCGCCAGCAGCCAAGAAGGATGGACAGGGGGCCCAGATACGCAGTATTTT. This encodes CASSQEGWTGGPDTQYF.